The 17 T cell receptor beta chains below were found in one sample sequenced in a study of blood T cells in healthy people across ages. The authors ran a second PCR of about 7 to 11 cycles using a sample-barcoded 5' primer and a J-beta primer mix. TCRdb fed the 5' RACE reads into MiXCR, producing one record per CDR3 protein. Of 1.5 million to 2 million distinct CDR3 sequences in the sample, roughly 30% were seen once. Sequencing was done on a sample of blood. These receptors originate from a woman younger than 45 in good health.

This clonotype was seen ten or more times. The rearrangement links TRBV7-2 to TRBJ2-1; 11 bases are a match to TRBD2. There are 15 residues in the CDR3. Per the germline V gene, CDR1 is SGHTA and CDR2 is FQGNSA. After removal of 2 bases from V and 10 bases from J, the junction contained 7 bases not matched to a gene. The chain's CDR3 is CASSLYLAGGDEQFF. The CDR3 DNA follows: TGTGCCAGCAGCTTATACTTAGCGGGAGGGGACGAGCAGTTCTTC.

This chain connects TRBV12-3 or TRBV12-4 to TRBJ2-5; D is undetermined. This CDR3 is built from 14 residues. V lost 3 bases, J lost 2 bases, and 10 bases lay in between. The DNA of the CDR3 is TGTGCCAGCAGTTTCCGCCCGATACAAGAGACCCAGTACTTC. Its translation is CASSFRPIQETQYF.

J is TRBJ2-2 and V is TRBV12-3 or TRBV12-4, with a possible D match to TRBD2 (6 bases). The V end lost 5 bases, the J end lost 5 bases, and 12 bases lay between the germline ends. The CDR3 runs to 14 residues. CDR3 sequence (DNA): TGTGCCAGCAGTATAAGGGGAGGAACCGGGGAGCTGTTTTTT. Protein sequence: CASSIRGGTGELFF.

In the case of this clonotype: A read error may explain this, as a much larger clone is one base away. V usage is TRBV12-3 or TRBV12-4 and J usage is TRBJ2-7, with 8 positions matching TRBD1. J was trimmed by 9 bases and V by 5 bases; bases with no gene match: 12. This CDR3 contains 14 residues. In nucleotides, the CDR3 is TGTGCCAGCAGTCTGGACAGGGTGGCACGGGGGCAGTACTTC. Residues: CASSLDRVARGQYF.

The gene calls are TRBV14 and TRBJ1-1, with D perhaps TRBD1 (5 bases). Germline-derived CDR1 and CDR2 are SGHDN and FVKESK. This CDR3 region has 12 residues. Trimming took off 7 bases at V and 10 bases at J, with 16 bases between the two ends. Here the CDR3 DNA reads TGTGCCAGCAACGTGGGGGACTTTGTAGCTTTCTTT. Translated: CASNVGDFVAFF.

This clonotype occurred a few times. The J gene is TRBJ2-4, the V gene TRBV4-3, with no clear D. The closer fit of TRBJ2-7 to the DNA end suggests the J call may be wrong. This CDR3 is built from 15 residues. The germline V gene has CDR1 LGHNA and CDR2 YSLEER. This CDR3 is CASSQVRAGSYEQYF. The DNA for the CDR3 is TGCGCCAGCAGCCAAGTTCGAGCAGGATCGTACGAGCAGTACTTC.

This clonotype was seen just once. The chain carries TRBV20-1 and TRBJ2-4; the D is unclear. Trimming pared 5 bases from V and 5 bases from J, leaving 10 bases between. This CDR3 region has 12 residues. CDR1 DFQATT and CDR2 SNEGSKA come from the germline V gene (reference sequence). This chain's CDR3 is CSAGHGENIQYF. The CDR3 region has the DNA TGCAGTGCTGGTCACGGAGAAAACATTCAGTACTTC.

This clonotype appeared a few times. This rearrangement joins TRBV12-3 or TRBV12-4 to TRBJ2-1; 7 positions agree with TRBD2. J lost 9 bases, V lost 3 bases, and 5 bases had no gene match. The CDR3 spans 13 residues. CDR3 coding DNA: TGTGCCAGCAGTTTCCTGACTAGCAGTGAGCAGTTCTTC. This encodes CASSFLTSSEQFF.

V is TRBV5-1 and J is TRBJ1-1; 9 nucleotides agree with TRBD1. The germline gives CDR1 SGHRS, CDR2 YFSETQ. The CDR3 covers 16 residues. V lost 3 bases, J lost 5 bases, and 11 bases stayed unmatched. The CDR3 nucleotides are TGCGCCAGCAGCTCGGCCGGGACAGGGTTCGGGACTGAAGCTTTCTTT. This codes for CASSSAGTGFGTEAFF.

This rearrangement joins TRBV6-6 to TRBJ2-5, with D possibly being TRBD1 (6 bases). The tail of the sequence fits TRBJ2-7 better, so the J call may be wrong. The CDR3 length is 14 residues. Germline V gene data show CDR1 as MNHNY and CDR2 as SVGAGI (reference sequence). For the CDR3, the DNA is TGTGCCGACACCTACAGGGCTTCCGAGGACGAGCAGTACTTC. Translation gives CADTYRASEDEQYF.

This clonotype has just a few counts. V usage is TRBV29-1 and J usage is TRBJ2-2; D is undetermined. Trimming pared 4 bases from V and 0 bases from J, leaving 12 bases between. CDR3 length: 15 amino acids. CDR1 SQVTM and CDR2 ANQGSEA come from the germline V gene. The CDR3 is CSVVGGPANTGELFF. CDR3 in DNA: TGCAGCGTTGTAGGCGGACCCGCGAACACCGGGGAGCTGTTTTTT.

For the CDR3, the DNA is TGCAGTGCTAGAGAAGGGACAGGGCCCCATACGCAGTATTTT. As protein: CSAREGTGPHTQYF. The chain carries TRBV20-1 and TRBJ2-3, with TRBD1 matching over 9 bases. This CDR3 has 14 amino acids. Germline CDR1 reads DFQATT; CDR2 reads SNEGSKA (reference sequence). V lost 0 bases and J lost 7; bases outside the gene matches: 5.

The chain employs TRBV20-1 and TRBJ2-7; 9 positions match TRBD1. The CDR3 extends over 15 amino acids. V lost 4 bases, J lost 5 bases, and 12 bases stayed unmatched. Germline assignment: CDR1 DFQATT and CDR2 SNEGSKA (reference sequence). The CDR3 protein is CSAKGPGTGRDEQYF. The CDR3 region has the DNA TGCAGTGCTAAAGGCCCCGGGACAGGGCGTGACGAGCAGTACTTC.

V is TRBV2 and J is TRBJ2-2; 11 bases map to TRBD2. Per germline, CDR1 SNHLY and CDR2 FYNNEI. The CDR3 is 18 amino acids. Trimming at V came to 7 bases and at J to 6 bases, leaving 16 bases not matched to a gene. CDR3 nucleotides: TGTGCCAGCACTCCCTTAGCGGGAGGGCCGGTGGTACCCGGGGAGCTGTTTTTT. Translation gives CASTPLAGGPVVPGELFF.

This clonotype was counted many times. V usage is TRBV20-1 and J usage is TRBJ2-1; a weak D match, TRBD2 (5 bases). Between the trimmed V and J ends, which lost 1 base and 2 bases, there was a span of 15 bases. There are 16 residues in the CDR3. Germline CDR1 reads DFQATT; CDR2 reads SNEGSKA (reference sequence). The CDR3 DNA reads TGCAGTGCTAGAGGACTAAGCCTGAGGGCCTACAATGAGCAGTTCTTC. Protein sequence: CSARGLSLRAYNEQFF.

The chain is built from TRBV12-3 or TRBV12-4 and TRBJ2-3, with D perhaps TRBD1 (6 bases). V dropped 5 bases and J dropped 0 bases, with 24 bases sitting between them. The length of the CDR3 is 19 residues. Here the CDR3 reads CASSARQTYRERSTDTQYF. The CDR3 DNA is TGTGCCAGCAGTGCCCGACAAACCTACAGGGAGAGGAGCACAGATACGCAGTATTTT.

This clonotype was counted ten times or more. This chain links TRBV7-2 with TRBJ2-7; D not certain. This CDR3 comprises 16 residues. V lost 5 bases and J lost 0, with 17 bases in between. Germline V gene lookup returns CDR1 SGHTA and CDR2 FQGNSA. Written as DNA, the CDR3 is TGTGCCAGCAGCCCCCCCACCTGGGCAAGCTCCTACGAGCAGTACTTC. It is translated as CASSPPTWASSYEQYF.